The rows below give T cell receptor beta chains drawn from one sample of a study of shared clonotypes between healthy human individuals. The protocol was immunoSEQ multiplex PCR, while the TCRdb copy is restricted to in-frame clones and leaves out a portion. The sample comprises about 110,000 clones, roughly 66% of which are singletons, and approximately 25% rests with the top ten. The sample comprised memory CD8+ T cells sorted from blood. The receptor source for this set is a woman in her twenties or thirties in good health. The CDR3 runs from the conserved cysteine through the conserved F or W. The D gene is left open where the match is weak. Some rows mark clone size as missing; the rest say once, few, many or name a class of expanded clone.

CDR3aa | CDR3nt | d_gene | j_gene | v_gene | abundance
CASSDSMNTEAFF | TGTGCCAGCAGTGACAGCATGAACACTGAAGCTTTCTTT | - | TRBJ1-1 | TRBV6-1 | many
CASSDVTSGQTYNEQFF | TGTGCCAGCAGTGACGTAACATCGGGACAGACCTACAATGAGCAGTTCTTC | TRBD1 | TRBJ2-1 | TRBV25-1 | -
CASSRDRGDTEAFF | TGTGCCAGCAGTCGCGACAGGGGGGACACTGAAGCTTTCTTT | TRBD1 | TRBJ1-1 | TRBV7-3 | -
CASSSDSLAYNEQFF | TGCGCCAGCAGCTCGGACAGCTTAGCGTACAATGAGCAGTTCTTC | - | TRBJ2-1 | TRBV5-1 | -
CASSLTGVTDEKLFF | TGCGCCAGCAGCCTCACGGGGGTGACGGATGAAAAACTGTTTTTT | - | TRBJ1-4 | TRBV5-1 | -
CASGGTGTYNEQFF | TGTGCCAGCGGGGGGACAGGGACTTACAATGAGCAGTTCTTC | TRBD1 | TRBJ2-1 | TRBV6-9 | once
CASSERVAGGTNEKLFF | TGTGCCAGCAGTGAACGCGTGGCAGGGGGTACTAATGAAAAACTGTTTTTT | TRBD1 | TRBJ1-4 | TRBV25-1 | once
CASSQVGTGLNYGYTF | TGTGCCAGCAGCCAAGTGGGGACAGGATTGAACTATGGCTACACCTTC | TRBD1 | TRBJ1-2 | TRBV14 | -
CASSEVGLAGGPAGYEQYF | TGTGCCAGCAGTGAAGTTGGTTTAGCGGGAGGGCCGGCTGGCTACGAGCAGTACTTC | TRBD2 | TRBJ2-7 | TRBV2 | -
CASSQGGLAGRSSYEQYF | TGCGCCAGCAGCCAAGGGGGACTAGCGGGCAGAAGCTCCTACGAGCAGTACTTC | TRBD2 | TRBJ2-7 | TRBV4-1 | few
CASSLDPSGSYNEQFF | TGTGCCAGCAGCTTGGACCCTAGCGGGTCCTACAATGAGCAGTTCTTC | TRBD2 | TRBJ2-1 | TRBV7-8 | -
CASSESAGRFYEQYF | TGCGCCAGCAGTGAGTCGGCCGGGAGGTTCTACGAGCAGTACTTC | TRBD2 | TRBJ2-7 | TRBV10-2 | -
CASSAPSGTEPIGELFF | TGTGCCAGCAGTGCTCCATCCGGGACAGAACCCATCGGGGAGCTGTTTTTT | TRBD1 | TRBJ2-2 | TRBV25-1 | -
CASSSPTESSYNEQFF | TGTGCCAGCAGTTCCCCGACAGAGAGCTCCTACAATGAGCAGTTCTTC | - | TRBJ2-1 | TRBV28 | -
CASSEGGSPTDTQYF | TGTGCCAGCAGTGAAGGCGGGTCTCCGACAGATACGCAGTATTTT | - | TRBJ2-3 | TRBV6-1 | few
CASSYSGDGYTF | TGTGCCAGCAGTTACTCGGGAGATGGCTACACCTTC | - | TRBJ1-2 | TRBV6-5 | -
CASSGLGGMDTQYF | TGTGCCAGCAGTGGATTGGGCGGGATGGATACGCAGTATTTT | - | TRBJ2-3 | TRBV2 | few
CASSQGGPYNEQFF | TGTGCCAGCAGCCAAGGAGGGCCCTACAATGAGCAGTTCTTC | - | TRBJ2-1 | TRBV7-9 | -
CASSLWASGSFGELFF | TGTGCCAGCAGTTTATGGGCCAGCGGGAGTTTTGGGGAGCTGTTTTTT | TRBD2 | TRBJ2-2 | TRBV27 | -
CASSLVRGTQPQHF | TGTGCCAGCAGCTTAGTCAGAGGGACTCAGCCCCAGCATTTT | - | TRBJ1-5 | TRBV7-2 | few
CASQAGTHASEQYF | TGTGCCAGCCAAGCGGGGACTCATGCGTCCGAGCAGTACTTC | TRBD2 | TRBJ2-7 | TRBV28 | -
CARGTGDTGELFF | TGTGCCCGCGGGACGGGCGACACCGGGGAGCTGTTTTTT | - | TRBJ2-2 | TRBV2 | many
CASSSLRAEVDTQYF | TGTGCCAGCAGTTCCCTCAGGGCAGAGGTAGATACGCAGTATTTT | - | TRBJ2-3 | TRBV28 | -
CASSESRDRGTYEQYF | TGTGCCAGCAGTGAATCCCGGGACAGGGGGACTTACGAGCAGTACTTC | TRBD1 | TRBJ2-7 | TRBV25-1 | many
CASSTSGTGTYEQYF | TGTGCCAGCAGCACCTCCGGGACGGGTACCTACGAGCAGTACTTC | - | TRBJ2-7 | TRBV7-2 | -
CASSLGSGLRAFF | TGTGCCAGCAGCTTAGGGTCTGGTCTACGAGCTTTCTTT | - | TRBJ1-1 | TRBV13 | medium-sized
CASSHFGTASSGANVLTF | TGTGCCAGCAGTCATTTTGGGACGGCTAGCTCTGGGGCCAACGTCCTGACTTTC | - | TRBJ2-6 | TRBV28 | once
CASSTPGRPSTDTQYF | TGTGCCAGCAGTACCCCGGGCAGACCTAGCACAGATACGCAGTATTTT | - | TRBJ2-3 | TRBV27 | -
CASSLPGGYEQYF | TGTGCCAGCAGCTTGCCCGGGGGCTACGAGCAGTACTTC | - | TRBJ2-7 | TRBV7-9 | once
CATSRVPAGDSNQPQHF | TGTGCCACCAGCAGAGTCCCCGCGGGGGATAGCAATCAGCCCCAGCATTTT | - | TRBJ1-5 | TRBV15 | few
CASSNRLAVGKETQYF | TGTGCCAGTAGTAACAGACTAGCGGTCGGGAAAGAGACCCAGTACTTC | TRBD2 | TRBJ2-5 | TRBV19 | -
CASSLAALAGREQYF | TGTGCCAGCAGCTTGGCCGCACTAGCGGGACGCGAGCAGTACTTC | TRBD2 | TRBJ2-7 | TRBV5-4 | -
CASSDQYSNQPQHF | TGTGCCAGCAGTGACCAGTATAGCAATCAGCCCCAGCATTTT | - | TRBJ1-5 | TRBV6-1 | many
CASSFKGGSEQYF | TGCGCCAGCAGCTTCAAGGGGGGAAGCGAGCAGTACTTC | - | TRBJ2-7 | TRBV5-1 | -
CASSESGGPQAEQYF | TGTGCCAGCAGTGAGAGTGGTGGTCCCCAGGCGGAGCAGTACTTC | - | TRBJ2-5 | TRBV25-1 | -
CASGGLPSSYNEQFF | TGTGCCAGCGGGGGTCTCCCTAGCTCCTACAATGAGCAGTTCTTC | - | TRBJ2-1 | TRBV19 | -
CASSPARYNEQFF | TGTGCCAGTAGCCCTGCCCGTTACAATGAGCAGTTCTTC | - | TRBJ2-1 | TRBV19 | many
CASSVDWAATYNEQFF | TGTGCCAGCAGCGTAGATTGGGCAGCAACCTACAATGAGCAGTTCTTC | - | TRBJ2-1 | TRBV9 | once
CASSTTSGADGDTQYF | TGCGCCAGCAGCACCACTAGCGGGGCCGATGGGGATACGCAGTATTTT | TRBD2 | TRBJ2-3 | TRBV5-1 | many
CASSLGVYYGYTF | TGTGCCAGCAGCTTAGGGGTATACTATGGCTACACCTTC | - | TRBJ1-2 | TRBV7-9 | -
CASSENYFSGSQETQYF | TGTGCCAGCAGCGAAAACTATTTTAGCGGGAGCCAAGAGACCCAGTACTTC | - | TRBJ2-5 | TRBV21-1 | -
CASRGPLAGVGANVLTF | TGTGCCAGCAGGGGCCCGCTAGCGGGAGTTGGGGCCAACGTCCTGACTTTC | TRBD2 | TRBJ2-6 | TRBV11-2 | once
CASSSFRGIGEQYF | TGTGCCAGCAGTTCCTTTCGGGGAATCGGCGAGCAGTACTTC | - | TRBJ2-7 | TRBV7-9 | -
CASSDQRNYEQYF | TGTGCCAGCAGTGACCAGCGTAACTACGAGCAGTACTTC | - | TRBJ2-7 | TRBV25-1 | -
CASSPPSGYPYEQYF | TGTGCCAGCTCACCACCTAGCGGGTACCCCTACGAGCAGTACTTC | TRBD2 | TRBJ2-7 | TRBV18 | once
CASSQSGTTYEQYF | TGTGCCAGCAGCCAAAGCGGGACGACCTACGAGCAGTACTTC | TRBD2 | TRBJ2-7 | TRBV7-8 | few
CASSGTSGETQYF | TGTGCCAGCAGCGGGACTAGCGGAGAGACCCAGTACTTC | TRBD2 | TRBJ2-5 | TRBV6-5 | -
CASSPPGEQETQYF | TGTGCCAGCAGTCCCCCGGGAGAGCAAGAGACCCAGTACTTC | - | TRBJ2-5 | TRBV28 | -
CASSVAGGSDTQYF | TGTGCCAGCAGCGTAGCTGGCGGATCAGATACGCAGTATTTT | - | TRBJ2-3 | TRBV9 | -
CASRLTGTYEQYF | TGTGCCAGCAGGCTGACAGGGACCTACGAGCAGTACTTC | TRBD1 | TRBJ2-7 | TRBV28 | -
CASSEAEDSGEPQHF | TGTGCCAGCAGTGAAGCGGAGGACAGCGGGGAGCCCCAGCATTTT | - | TRBJ1-5 | TRBV6-1 | many
CASRAPGQGAHNEQFF | TGTGCCAGCAGAGCCCCCGGACAGGGGGCCCACAATGAGCAGTTCTTC | TRBD1 | TRBJ2-1 | TRBV7-6 | -
CASSPRGGSSYNEQFF | TGTGCCAGCAGCCCACGGGGAGGTAGCTCCTACAATGAGCAGTTCTTC | - | TRBJ2-1 | TRBV7-9 | many
CASSETSGSPGELFF | TGTGCCAGCAGTGAGACTAGCGGGTCCCCCGGGGAGCTGTTTTTT | TRBD2 | TRBJ2-2 | TRBV6-1 | medium-sized
CASSFRDRAAGANVLTF | TGTGCCAGTAGTTTCCGGGACAGGGCTGCTGGGGCCAACGTCCTGACTTTC | TRBD1 | TRBJ2-6 | TRBV19 | few